Each of the 22 T cell receptor beta chains below was sequenced from the same sample in a study of shared clonotypes between healthy human individuals. The table came from immunoSEQ multiplex PCR; TCRdb's copy has only in-frame clones and leaves some out. The table has some 320,000 clones, roughly 84% seen once. The sample taken for sequencing was memory CD8+ T cells sorted from blood. As for subset: CD45RO+ cells pooled with CCR7-negative TemRA cells. These receptors all stem from a man between 18 and 35 years old in good health.

The chain employs TRBV5-6 and TRBJ1-6; D is unresolved. V was clipped by 0 bases and J by 7 bases, with 8 bases between them. The CDR3 sequence is 14 residues long. Germline CDR1 reads SGHDT; CDR2 reads YYEEEE. CDR3 protein: CASSLAGLNSPLHF. CDR3 sequence (DNA): TGTGCCAGCAGCTTGGCTGGGTTGAATTCACCCCTCCACTTT.

The chain combines TRBV25-1 with TRBJ2-7, with 10 bases identical to TRBD1. Germline CDR1 is MGHDK and CDR2 is SYGVNS. The trim removed 4 bases at V and 9 bases at J, leaving 6 bases unmatched. The CDR3 is made up of 13 amino acids. The CDR3 coding sequence is TGTGCCAGCAGTGCCGGGACAGGGGTAGGGCAGTACTTC. Translated: CASSAGTGVGQYF.

The gene calls are TRBV5-6 and TRBJ2-7; D call uncertain. V was clipped by 2 bases and J by 2 bases, with 11 bases between them. The CDR3 length is 14 residues. Germline V gene data show CDR1 as SGHDT and CDR2 as YYEEEE. CDR3 in DNA: TGTGCCAGCAGCTTTTGGAGTCTTCCCTACGAGCAGTACTTC. It specifies CASSFWSLPYEQYF. Full variable domain (missing parts from reference TRBV5-6 and TRBJ2-7): DAGVTQSPTHLIKTRGQQVTLRCSPKSGHDTVSWYQQALGQGPQFIFQYYEEEERQRGNFPDRFSGHQFPNYSSELNVNALLLGDSALYLCASSFWSLPYEQYFGPGTRLTVT.

The genes are TRBV19 and TRBJ2-7, with 7 bases identical to TRBD1. V lost 3 bases, J lost 1 base, and 3 bases stayed unmatched. The CDR3 is 14 residues long. CDR1 and CDR2 (germline): LNHDA, SQIVND (reference sequence). CDR3 amino acids: CASSINRGSYEQYF. CDR3 DNA: TGTGCCAGTAGTATTAACAGGGGATCCTACGAGCAGTACTTC.

This chain joins TRBV7-9 and TRBJ2-7; D unclear. CDR1 is SEHNR, CDR2 FQNEAQ, per germline (reference sequence). The V and J ends lost 4 bases and 2 bases respectively, with 12 bases between them. CDR3 length: 14 amino acids. The CDR3 loop reads CASSSPTPPYEQYF. The CDR3 DNA sequence: TGTGCCAGCAGCTCGCCGACACCTCCCTACGAGCAGTACTTC.

This clone was observed a single time. This CDR3 reads CASRSRDADSYEQYF. DNA of the CDR3: TGTGCCAGCCGATCTCGAGATGCAGACTCCTACGAGCAGTACTTC. The V and J genes are TRBV11-2 and TRBJ2-7; D remains unclear. CDR3 length equals 15 residues. CDR1 SGHAT and CDR2 FQNNGV come from the germline V gene. V was clipped by 8 bases and J by 0 bases, with 17 bases between them.

The V and J genes are TRBV7-3 and TRBJ1-1; tentatively, D is TRBD1 (5 bases). The ends were cut back, 2 bases at V and 3 bases at J, with 10 bases in the middle. Germline V lookup: CDR1 SGHTA, CDR2 FQGTGA. CDR3 length: 14 residues. CDR3 in amino acids: CASSLVGGDTEAFF. The DNA for the CDR3 is TGTGCCAGCAGCTTAGTCGGAGGGGACACTGAAGCTTTCTTT. The full variable domain, rest sourced from reference TRBV7-3 and TRBJ1-1, is GAGVSQTPSNKVTEKGKYVELRCDPISGHTALYWYRQSLGQGPEFLIYFQGTGAADDSGLPNDRFFAVRPEGSVSTLKIQRTERGDSAVYLCASSLVGGDTEAFFGQGTRLTVV.

In its sample, this clone was seen many times. The chain combines TRBV4-3 with TRBJ2-6; possibly TRBD1 for D (6 bases). This CDR3 has 17 amino acids. The V gene's germline CDR1 is LGHNA and CDR2 YSLEER. V lost 0 bases and J lost 0, with 9 bases in between. This CDR3 is CASSQDGDNSGANVLTF. The DNA of the CDR3 is TGCGCCAGCAGCCAAGATGGGGACAACTCTGGGGCCAACGTCCTGACTTTC.

The V and J genes are TRBV4-1 and TRBJ2-1; 7 positions agree with TRBD2. V was clipped by 5 bases and J by 8 bases; unmatched bases: 3. Germline CDR1 and CDR2: MGHRA and YSYEKL. The CDR3 has 12 amino acids. CDR3 sequence: CASSWGGYEQFF. The CDR3 DNA follows: TGCGCCAGCAGCTGGGGGGGTTATGAGCAGTTCTTC.

This chain links TRBV4-3 with TRBJ2-1; D may be TRBD1 or TRBD2 (5 bases each). This CDR3 is 18 amino acids long. Between the trimmed V and J ends, which lost 0 bases and 2 bases, there was a span of 17 bases. Germline CDR1 LGHNA, CDR2 YSLEER. CDR3 sequence: CASSQEGTRPRTYNEQFF. The CDR3 nucleotides read TGCGCCAGCAGCCAAGAGGGGACCAGGCCGCGAACCTACAATGAGCAGTTCTTC.

To note about this clone: One end of the junction fails to match germline, which may point to a read error. V and J are TRBV10-3 and TRBJ2-7; D not certain. CDR1 and CDR2 (germline): ENHRY, SYGVKD. The CDR3 extends over 13 amino acids. This CDR3 is CATLVDLSHEQYF. The DNA of the CDR3 is TGTGCCACCCTCGTGGACCTCTCCCACGAGCAGTACTTC.

There are a few counts of this clone. Additional DNA sequences in this sample encode the identical CDR3. The chain recombines TRBV4-1 with TRBJ2-7; 11 bases map to TRBD2. Germline CDR1 is MGHRA and CDR2 is YSYEKL. This CDR3 region has 15 residues. The V gene end was trimmed by 3 bases and the J gene end by 2 bases; junction bases not matched to a gene: 3. This CDR3 is CASSHGTSGTYEQYF. The CDR3 coding sequence is TGCGCCAGCAGCCACGGGACTAGCGGAACCTACGAGCAGTACTTC.

The chain uses TRBV25-1 and TRBJ2-7, with 8 bases that match TRBD1. The CDR3 extends over 15 amino acids. Trimming cost V 1 base and J 5 bases; bases outside gene matches: 7. Germline-derived CDR1 and CDR2 are MGHDK and SYGVNS. The CDR3 DNA follows: TGTGCCAGCAGTGAATTGTTTGGACAGGGAAACGAGCAGTACTTC. It yields the protein CASSELFGQGNEQYF.

The V gene is TRBV7-6, the J gene TRBJ2-7; 8 bases align to TRBD1. This CDR3 comprises 15 residues. Germline CDR1 and CDR2: SGHVS and FNYEAQ. V lost 5 bases, J lost 4 bases, and 10 bases stayed unmatched. CDR3 nucleotides: TGTGCCAGCAGCCAAACCGGGACAGGCGAATACGAGCAGTACTTC. Amino acids: CASSQTGTGEYEQYF. Combining the CDR3 with reference TRBV7-6 and TRBJ2-7 gives the whole variable domain GAGVSQSPRYKVTKRGQDVALRCDPISGHVSLYWYRQALGQGPEFLTYFNYEAQQDKSGLPNDRFSAERPEGSISTLTIQRTEQRDSAMYRCASSQTGTGEYEQYFGPGTRLTVT.

The rearrangement uses TRBV30 and TRBJ2-1; tentative D call: TRBD2 (6 bases). Germline CDR1 is GTSNPN and CDR2 is SVGIG (reference sequence). V lost 2 bases, J lost 9 bases, and 20 bases lay in between. CDR3 length: 15 residues. This chain's CDR3 is CAWSTAQRAWSEQFF. The CDR3 bases are TGTGCCTGGAGTACCGCTCAGCGGGCTTGGAGTGAGCAGTTCTTC.

The gene calls are TRBV10-1 and TRBJ1-1; D is undetermined. Trimming took 2 bases from V and 8 from J, leaving 12 bases between them. CDR3 length: 13 amino acids. Germline values: CDR1 WNHNN, CDR2 SYGVQD (reference sequence). CDR3: CASSEGEGGEAFF. Here the CDR3 DNA reads TGCGCCAGCAGTGAGGGGGAAGGAGGCGAAGCTTTCTTT.

This chain connects TRBV9 to TRBJ2-1; D is ambiguous. Trimming removed 0 bases from V and 4 bases from J, with 5 bases in between. The CDR3 sequence is 13 residues long. Germline CDR1 is SGDLS and CDR2 is YYNGEE. The CDR3 protein is CASSVGQYNEQFF. DNA of the CDR3: TGTGCCAGCAGCGTAGGGCAGTACAATGAGCAGTTCTTC.

The V call is TRBV28, the J call TRBJ2-7; 7 bases align to TRBD1. The CDR3 loop spans 14 amino acids. Germline CDR1 and CDR2: MDHEN and SYDVKM. The V and J ends lost 4 bases and 2 bases, in that order; junction bases with no gene match: 5. The CDR3 loop reads CASSWTGDAYEQYF. In DNA form, the CDR3 reads TGTGCCAGCAGTTGGACAGGCGACGCCTACGAGCAGTACTTC.

The J gene is TRBJ1-5, the V gene TRBV7-2; D may be TRBD1 (6 bases). This CDR3 comprises 16 residues. Looked up from germline, CDR1 is SGHTA and CDR2 is FQGNSA. The V end lost 3 bases, the J end lost 8 bases, and 20 bases lay between the germline ends. The CDR3: CASSFRPRGVMEPQHF. The CDR3 DNA reads TGTGCCAGCAGCTTTCGCCCGAGGGGGGTTATGGAGCCCCAGCATTTT.

This clone was counted ten times or more. This chain joins TRBV2 and TRBJ2-2, with D perhaps TRBD1 (5 bases). Germline V lookup: CDR1 SNHLY, CDR2 FYNNEI. V was cut by 9 bases and J by 1 base, with 9 bases left in between. The length of the CDR3 is 13 residues. Here the CDR3 DNA reads TGTGCCAGGGACACAGAGAACACCGGGGAGCTGTTTTTT. This gives the protein CARDTENTGELFF.

This clone was picked up a small number of times. This chain connects TRBV30 to TRBJ2-1; 8 nucleotides match TRBD2. Trimming took 0 bases from V and 7 from J; bases not matched to a gene: 8. The CDR3 loop spans 15 amino acids. Germline CDR1 GTSNPN, CDR2 SVGIG (reference sequence). The CDR3 spells CAWSVLGLDKNEQFF. Written as DNA, the CDR3 is TGTGCCTGGAGTGTACTGGGACTAGATAAAAATGAGCAGTTCTTC.

J is TRBJ2-1 and V is TRBV6-6; TRBD2 matches at 8 bases. The CDR3 is made up of 16 amino acids. The V gene's germline CDR1 is MNHNY and CDR2 SVGAGI (reference sequence). The ends lost 2 bases at V and 1 base at J; junction bases unmatched: 4. CDR3 in DNA: TGTGCCAGCAGTTACCTCACTAGCGGTTCCTACAATGAGCAGTTCTTC. Translated: CASSYLTSGSYNEQFF.